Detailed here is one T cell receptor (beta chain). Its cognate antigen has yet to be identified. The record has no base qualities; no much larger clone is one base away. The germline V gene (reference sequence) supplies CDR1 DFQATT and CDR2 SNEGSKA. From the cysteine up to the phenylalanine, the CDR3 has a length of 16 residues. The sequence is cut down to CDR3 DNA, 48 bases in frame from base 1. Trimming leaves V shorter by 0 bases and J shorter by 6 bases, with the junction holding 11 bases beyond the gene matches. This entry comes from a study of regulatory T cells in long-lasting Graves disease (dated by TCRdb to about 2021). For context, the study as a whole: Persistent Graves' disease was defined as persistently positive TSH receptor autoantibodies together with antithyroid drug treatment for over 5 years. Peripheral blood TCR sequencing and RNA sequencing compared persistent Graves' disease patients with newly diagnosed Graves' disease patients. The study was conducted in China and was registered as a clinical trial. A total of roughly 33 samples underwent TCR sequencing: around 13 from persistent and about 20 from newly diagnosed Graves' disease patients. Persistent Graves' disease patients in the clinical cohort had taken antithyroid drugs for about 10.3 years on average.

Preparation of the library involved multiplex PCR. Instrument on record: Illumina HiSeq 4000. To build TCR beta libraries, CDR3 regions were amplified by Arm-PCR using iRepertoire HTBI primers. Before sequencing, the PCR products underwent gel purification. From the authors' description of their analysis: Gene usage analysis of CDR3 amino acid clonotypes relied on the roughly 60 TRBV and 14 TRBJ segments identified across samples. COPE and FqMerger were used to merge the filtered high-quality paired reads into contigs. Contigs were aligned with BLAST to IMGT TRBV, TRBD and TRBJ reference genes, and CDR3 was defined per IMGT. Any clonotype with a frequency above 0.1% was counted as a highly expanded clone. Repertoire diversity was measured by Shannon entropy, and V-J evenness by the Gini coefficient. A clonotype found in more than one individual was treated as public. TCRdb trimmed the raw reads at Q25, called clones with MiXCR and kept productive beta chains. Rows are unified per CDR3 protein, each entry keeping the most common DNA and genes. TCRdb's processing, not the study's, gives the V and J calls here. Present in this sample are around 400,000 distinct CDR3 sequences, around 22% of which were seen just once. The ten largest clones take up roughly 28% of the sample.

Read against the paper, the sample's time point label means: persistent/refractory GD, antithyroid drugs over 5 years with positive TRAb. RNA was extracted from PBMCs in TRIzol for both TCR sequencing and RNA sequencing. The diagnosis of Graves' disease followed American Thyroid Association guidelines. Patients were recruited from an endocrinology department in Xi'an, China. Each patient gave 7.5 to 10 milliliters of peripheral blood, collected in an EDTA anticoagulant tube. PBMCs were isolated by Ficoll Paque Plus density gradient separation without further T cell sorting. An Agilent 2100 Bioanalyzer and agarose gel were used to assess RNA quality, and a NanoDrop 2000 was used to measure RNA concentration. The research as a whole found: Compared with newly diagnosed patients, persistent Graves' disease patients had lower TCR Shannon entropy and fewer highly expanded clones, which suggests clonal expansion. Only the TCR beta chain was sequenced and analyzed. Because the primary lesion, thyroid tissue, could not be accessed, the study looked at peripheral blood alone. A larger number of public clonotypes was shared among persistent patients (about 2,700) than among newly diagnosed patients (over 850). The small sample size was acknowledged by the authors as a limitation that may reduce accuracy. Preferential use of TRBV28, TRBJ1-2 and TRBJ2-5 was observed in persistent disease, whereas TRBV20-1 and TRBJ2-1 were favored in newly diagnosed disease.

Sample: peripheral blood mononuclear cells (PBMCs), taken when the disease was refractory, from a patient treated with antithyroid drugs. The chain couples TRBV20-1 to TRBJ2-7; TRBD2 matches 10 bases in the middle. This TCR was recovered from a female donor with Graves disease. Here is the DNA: TGCAGTGCTAGAGATGTAGCGGGAGGCCACCTTAGCGAGCAGTACTTC. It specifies CSARDVAGGHLSEQYF.